This entry features one T cell receptor (beta chain) sequence. The data stem from a study of PD-L1 blockade in urothelial cancer. Using immunoSEQ multiplex PCR, the repertoire was profiled, and TCRdb retains in-frame clones only, with some absent. The table has about 51,000 clones, approximately 83% seen once. After removal of 2 bases from V and 4 bases from J, the junction contained 11 bases not matched to a gene. Germline loops: CDR1 SGHNT, CDR2 YYREEE (reference sequence). The CDR3 extends over 18 amino acids. Each patient supplied 1 to 8 pretreatment and on-treatment samples. The source was PBMCs, collected around atezolizumab (anti-PD-L1) treatment. The V and J genes are TRBV5-4 and TRBJ2-6; TRBD2 aligns across 8 bases. The origin of this receptor is a man in his 60s with urothelial cancer. In nucleotides, the CDR3 is TGTGCCAGCAGCTTTGGGAGCGGGAGAGTCTTGGGGGCCAACGTCCTGACTTTC. Protein: CASSFGSGRVLGANVLTF.